These 22 T cell receptor beta chains were sequenced from one sample in a study of blood T cell repertoires in COVID-19. TCRdb's table, derived via immunoSEQ multiplex PCR, lists solely in-frame clones and lacks some. The sample records over 60,000 clones, around 80% being singletons. Sequenced material: peripheral blood. The receptors derive from a human donor in a cohort sampled during active COVID-19.

This sequence joins TRBV27 and TRBJ1-2, with D perhaps TRBD1 (6 bases). This CDR3 comprises 16 residues. The germline V gene encodes CDR1 MNHEY and CDR2 SMNVEV (reference sequence). Trimming stripped 3 bases from V and 0 bases from J, with 14 bases between. The CDR3 sequence: CASSFDGQYANYGYTF. CDR3 nucleotides: TGTGCCAGCAGTTTCGACGGACAGTACGCTAACTATGGCTACACCTTC.

Only a few counts were recorded for this clone. This chain joins TRBV25-1 and TRBJ1-2; no firm D call. CDR1 is MGHDK, CDR2 SYGVNS, per germline. CDR3 length: 12 amino acids. Trimming stripped 8 bases from V and 6 bases from J, with 13 bases between. As DNA, the CDR3 is TGTGCCAGCGGAGACCGCTTTAATGGCTACACCTTC. The encoded protein is CASGDRFNGYTF.

This clone was seen only once. The chain employs TRBV6-5 and TRBJ1-2, with a possible D match to TRBD1 (6 bases). The germline CDR1 and CDR2 sequences are MNHEY and SVGAGI. This CDR3 region has 13 residues. The V end lost 6 bases, the J end lost 5 bases, and 13 bases lay between the germline ends. CDR3 nucleotide sequence: TGTGCCAGCAGACCGACAGGTGGATATGGCTACACCTTC. Protein sequence: CASRPTGGYGYTF.

J is TRBJ2-7 and V is TRBV27, with 12 bases identical to TRBD2. The CDR3 spans 16 residues. Germline CDR1 is MNHEY and CDR2 is SMNVEV (reference sequence). V lost 3 bases, J lost 1 base, and 4 bases stayed unmatched. CDR3 sequence (DNA): TGTGCCAGCAGTTTTGCTAGCGGGGGGGCGTCCTACGAGCAGTACTTC. Translated: CASSFASGGASYEQYF.

The V and J genes are TRBV6-5 and TRBJ1-4, with unresolved D. The CDR3 has 14 amino acids. Germline V gives CDR1 MNHEY, CDR2 SVGAGI. V dropped 7 bases and J dropped 5 bases, with 14 bases sitting between them. The DNA of the CDR3 is TGTGCCAGCAATAGCCCACGGCAGAATGAAAAACTGTTTTTT. This gives the protein CASNSPRQNEKLFF.

CDR3 sequence (DNA): TGTGCCAGCAGTGCGGGTTTTGAGGACGAGCAGTACTTC. It codes for CASSAGFEDEQYF. The V call is TRBV12-3 or TRBV12-4, the J call TRBJ2-7; TRBD2 is a possible D gene (5 bases). CDR3 length: 13 residues. With 5 bases removed from V and 5 bases from J, the gap between germline ends came to 13 bases.

This sequence joins TRBV5-4 and TRBJ2-5; 9 bases are shared with TRBD1. Germline loops: CDR1 SGHNT, CDR2 YYREEE (reference sequence). This CDR3 has 15 residues. V lost 4 bases to trimming and J lost 5 bases; unmatched junction nucleotides: 9. CDR3 amino acids: CASSPSTDRGETQYF. The CDR3 bases are TGTGCCAGCAGCCCATCGACCGACAGGGGGGAGACCCAGTACTTC. Full variable domain (remainder filled in from reference TRBV5-4 and TRBJ2-5): ETGVTQSPTHLIKTRGQQVTLRCSSQSGHNTVSWYQQALGQGPQFIFQYYREEENGRGNFPPRFSGLQFPNYSSELNVNALELDDSALYLCASSPSTDRGETQYFGPGTRLLVL.

The chain links TRBV10-2 to TRBJ1-4; tentative D call: TRBD1 (6 bases). The ends were cut back, 6 bases at V and 4 bases at J, with 12 bases in the middle. This CDR3 contains 14 residues. CDR1 is WSHSY and CDR2 is SAAADI in the germline V gene. The CDR3 region has the DNA TGCGCCAGCAGGAGGGGGACCGGTAATGAAAAACTGTTTTTT. Translating gives CASRRGTGNEKLFF.

The rearrangement links TRBV6-2 or TRBV6-3 to TRBJ1-2; 9 positions agree with TRBD1. Looked up from germline, CDR1 is MNHEY and CDR2 is SVGEGT. V lost 5 bases to trimming and J lost 7 bases; unmatched junction nucleotides: 11. The CDR3 extends over 15 amino acids. The CDR3 reads CASSPTGGVGSGYTF. Here the CDR3 DNA reads TGTGCCAGCAGTCCAACAGGGGGCGTTGGATCTGGCTACACCTTC.

The rearrangement links TRBV12-3 or TRBV12-4 to TRBJ2-7, with TRBD1 identical over 10 bases. J was trimmed by 9 bases and V by 5 bases; bases with no gene match: 4. This CDR3 has 12 amino acids. The CDR3 loop is CASSTTGGGQYF. The DNA of the CDR3 is TGTGCCAGCAGTACGACAGGGGGCGGGCAGTACTTC.

J is TRBJ2-7 and V is TRBV18; tentatively, D is TRBD1 (6 bases). Germline CDR1 is KGHSH and CDR2 is LQKENI. The CDR3 is 15 residues long. The ends were cut back, 2 bases at V and 3 bases at J, with 14 bases in the middle. The CDR3, as DNA: TGTGCCAGCTCACCAGTCACAGGGACGTACTACGAGCAGTACTTC. This sequence encodes CASSPVTGTYYEQYF.

The CDR3 sequence is CASSTRDAGGAFF. Here the CDR3 DNA reads TGTGCCAGCAGTACCCGAGATGCGGGGGGAGCTTTCTTT. This chain links TRBV6-5 with TRBJ1-1; D is possibly TRBD1 (5 bases). Germline CDR1 reads MNHEY; CDR2 reads SVGAGI. Trimming stripped 5 bases from V and 10 bases from J, with 17 bases between. The CDR3 has 13 amino acids.

The sample holds one count of this clone. The chain couples TRBV5-1 to TRBJ2-7; D is ambiguous. The V end lost 0 bases, the J end lost 2 bases, and 18 bases lay between the germline ends. Germline CDR1 SGHRS, CDR2 YFSETQ. CDR3 length: 17 residues. DNA of the CDR3: TGCGCCAGCAGCTTGGCGGCAGGCGCTACCACTCCCTACGAGCAGTACTTC. Amino acids: CASSLAAGATTPYEQYF.

V and J are TRBV21-1 and TRBJ1-1; TRBD1, the D gene given by the table, was not confirmed from the DNA. TRBV21-1 is a pseudogene segment. The CDR3 spans 16 residues. CDR3 in amino acids: CASSPVGAARGTEAFF. Here the CDR3 DNA reads TGTGCCAGCAGCCCAGTTGGGGCAGCAAGGGGCACTGAAGCTTTCTTT.

This clone was counted a single time. This chain uses TRBV19 with TRBJ1-1; D might be TRBD1 (6 bases). V gave up 5 bases and J gave up 0 bases, with 10 bases separating them. Germline V gene lookup returns CDR1 LNHDA and CDR2 SQIVND (reference sequence). CDR3 length: 14 residues. In DNA, the CDR3 is TGTGCCAGTAGTCTGCAGGGGCTGAACACTGAAGCTTTCTTT. Translation: CASSLQGLNTEAFF.

The chain combines TRBV6-5 with TRBJ1-6, with 7 nucleotides matching TRBD1. J gave up 6 bases and V 5 bases, and 7 bases lay outside the gene matches. The germline V gene has CDR1 MNHEY and CDR2 SVGAGI. This CDR3 is built from 15 residues. The CDR3 nucleotides read TGTGCCAGCAGTATCTCCGGGACAGCTAATTCACCCCTCCACTTT. Amino acid sequence: CASSISGTANSPLHF.

J is TRBJ1-1 and V is TRBV5-1, with 10 nucleotides matching TRBD1. This CDR3 is 15 amino acids long. In germline, CDR1 is SGHRS, CDR2 YFSETQ. J was trimmed by 0 bases and V by 3 bases; bases with no gene match: 2. The chain's CDR3 is CASSSDRGMNTEAFF. CDR3 nucleotides: TGCGCCAGCAGCTCGGACAGGGGGATGAACACTGAAGCTTTCTTT. Looking up the rest from reference TRBV5-1 and TRBJ1-1 gives the full variable domain: KAGVTQTPRYLIKTRGQQVTLSCSPISGHRSVSWYQQTPGQGLQFLFEYFSETQRNKGNFPGRFSGRQFSNSRSEMNVSTLELGDSALYLCASSSDRGMNTEAFFGQGTRLTVV.

The table lists this clone with a count of one. The V and J genes are TRBV19 and TRBJ1-5; possible D gene TRBD1, 5 bases. Germline values: CDR1 LNHDA, CDR2 SQIVND (reference sequence). The CDR3 spans 17 residues. V was pared by 4 bases and J by 0 bases, with 16 bases between. The CDR3 loop reads CASSRSTRGYSNQPQHF. The CDR3 region has the DNA TGTGCCAGTAGTAGGAGTACGCGGGGCTATAGCAATCAGCCCCAGCATTTT.

The chain links TRBV2 to TRBJ1-2; weak D call: TRBD1 (6 bases). This CDR3 spans 13 amino acids. V was shortened by 4 bases and J by 8 bases, with 14 bases between the two germline ends. Germline loops: CDR1 SNHLY, CDR2 FYNNEI. The CDR3 DNA sequence: TGTGCCAGCAGTGTTACAGGGAAGGCAGGCTACACCTTC. Its protein product is CASSVTGKAGYTF.

The rearrangement uses TRBV19 and TRBJ1-5; possibly TRBD1 for D (5 bases). The CDR3 is 15 residues long. Germline CDR1 and CDR2: LNHDA and SQIVND (reference sequence). Deletions cut 4 bases from V and 3 bases from J, with 13 bases between. CDR3 sequence reads: CASSTRALNNQPQHF. CDR3 in DNA: TGTGCCAGTAGTACCAGGGCGCTGAACAATCAGCCCCAGCATTTT.

V is TRBV6-6 and J is TRBJ2-5; the D gene is possibly TRBD2 (5 bases). The V end lost 8 bases, the J end lost 5 bases, and 18 bases lay between the germline ends. Germline-derived CDR1 and CDR2 are MNHNY and SVGAGI (reference sequence). The CDR3 runs 14 residues. CDR3 sequence: CASRQQEASETQYF. The DNA of the CDR3 is TGTGCCAGCCGTCAGCAGGAGGCCTCGGAGACCCAGTACTTC.

This clone was observed a handful of times. This chain links TRBV7-6 with TRBJ2-7; possibly TRBD1 for D (5 bases). Germline lookup yields CDR1 SGHVS and CDR2 FNYEAQ. V lost 3 bases to trimming and J lost 5 bases, with 11 bases between them. There are 13 residues in the CDR3. CDR3 sequence: CASSFLGRDEQYF. In DNA, the CDR3 is TGTGCCAGCAGCTTCCTAGGCAGGGACGAGCAGTACTTC.